The rows below give T cell receptor beta chains drawn from one sample of a study of blood T cell repertoires in COVID-19. Assay used: immunoSEQ multiplex PCR; TCRdb lists only in-frame clones, some missing. Of approximately 140,000 clones in the sample, 84% were seen once. The sequencing input was peripheral blood. The receptors were gathered from a man aged 25-45 years with COVID-19, enrolled during active disease. CDR3s include the opening cysteine and the closing phenylalanine or tryptophan. A D gene is named only where the DNA matches it firmly. For some rows the clone size is stated as once, few or many, or as a class when expanded; others skip it.

D	size	V	J	CDR3	DNA
-	-	TRBV3-1/TRBV3-2	TRBJ2-3	CASSWGQTDTQYF	TGTGCCAGCAGCTGGGGGCAGACAGATACGCAGTATTTT
TRBD2	once	TRBV13	TRBJ2-1	CASSEEALAGGNEQFF	TGTGCCAGCAGCGAAGAAGCGCTAGCGGGAGGCAATGAGCAGTTCTTC
-	-	TRBV19	TRBJ2-1	CASRAPLLSVTFF	TGTGCCAGTAGGGCCCCGTTACTATCCGTCACGTTCTTC
-	few	TRBV4-3	TRBJ2-1	CASSQGVVRGGDEQFF	TGCGCCAGCAGCCAAGGCGTTGTTCGAGGGGGGGATGAGCAGTTCTTC
TRBD1	-	TRBV7-2	TRBJ1-1	CASSYPRGTANTEAFF	TGTGCCAGCAGCTACCCTAGGGGGACAGCGAACACTGAAGCTTTCTTT
-	once	TRBV28	TRBJ1-2	CATLVHHYGYTF	TGTGCCACCTTAGTGCATCACTATGGCTACACCTTC
TRBD2	many	TRBV4-1	TRBJ2-3	CASSPEPSGYTDTQYF	TGCGCCAGCAGCCCAGAACCTAGCGGATACACAGATACGCAGTATTTT
-	-	TRBV6-5	TRBJ1-1	CASSPRVNTEAFF	TGTGCCAGCAGCCCCAGGGTGAACACTGAAGCTTTCTTT
TRBD1	few	TRBV5-6	TRBJ1-6	CASSSSRDRGGDSPLHF	TGTGCCAGCAGCTCGTCCCGGGACAGGGGTGGGGATTCACCCCTCCACTTT
TRBD1	-	TRBV29-1	TRBJ2-2	CSVGTGGRVTGELFF	TGCAGCGTTGGGACAGGGGGTAGGGTGACCGGGGAGCTGTTTTTT
TRBD2	-	TRBV10-3	TRBJ2-2	CAISFTPGGSGTGELFF	TGTGCCATCAGTTTCACCCCGGGGGGATCGGGCACCGGGGAGCTGTTTTTT
-	-	TRBV6-2/TRBV6-3	TRBJ2-7	CASSRRGQSSYEQYF	TGTGCCAGCAGTAGGCGCGGTCAGAGCTCCTACGAGCAGTACTTC
TRBD1	-	TRBV5-8	TRBJ1-5	CASSLGTGGNQPQHF	TGTGCCAGCAGCTTGGGGACAGGGGGCAATCAGCCCCAGCATTTT
-	few	TRBV5-6	TRBJ2-7	CASSLTGLEIEQYF	TGTGCCAGCAGCTTAACGGGACTGGAGATTGAGCAGTACTTC
TRBD2	-	TRBV27	TRBJ2-7	CASSFLSPGTSGTVSYEQYF	TGTGCCAGCAGTTTCCTATCGCCCGGGACTAGCGGGACCGTTTCCTACGAGCAGTACTTC
TRBD1	-	TRBV6-2/TRBV6-3	TRBJ2-4	CASSPRQGLAKNIQYF	TGTGCCAGCAGTCCCCGACAGGGCCTAGCCAAAAACATTCAGTACTTC
TRBD2	few	TRBV18	TRBJ2-1	CASSPSRTSGGGNEQFF	TGTGCCAGCTCACCGTCCAGGACTAGCGGGGGAGGGAATGAGCAGTTCTTC
TRBD1	once	TRBV5-1	TRBJ1-1	CASSWGTGSPTEAFF	TGCGCCAGCAGCTGGGGGACAGGGTCTCCCACTGAAGCTTTCTTT
-	-	TRBV28	TRBJ1-6	CASSLGQGNSPLHF	TGTGCCAGCAGTTTGGGGCAGGGGAATTCACCCCTCCACTTT
-	-	TRBV19	TRBJ2-7	CASSEGQGPYEQYF	TGTGCCAGTAGCGAGGGTCAGGGGCCCTACGAGCAGTACTTC
TRBD2	-	TRBV5-4	TRBJ2-2	CASSPRTSGTGELFF	TGTGCCAGCAGCCCACGGACTAGCGGCACCGGGGAGCTGTTTTTT
-	-	TRBV18	TRBJ1-1	CASSREDSTEAFF	TGTGCCAGCTCACGAGAAGACAGCACTGAAGCTTTCTTT
-	-	TRBV6-4	TRBJ2-2	CASSEQGGNTGELFF	TGTGCCAGCAGTGAACAGGGTGGGAACACCGGGGAGCTGTTTTTT
-	-	TRBV6-5	TRBJ1-2	CASRTGKLDGYTF	TGTGCCAGCAGGACAGGCAAACTCGATGGCTACACCTTC
-	many	TRBV24-1	TRBJ1-5	CATGASNQPQHF	TGTGCCACCGGGGCAAGCAATCAGCCCCAGCATTTT
TRBD2	-	TRBV27	TRBJ2-7	CASSSLAGGSNEQYF	TGTGCCAGCAGCTCACTAGCGGGAGGGTCGAACGAGCAGTACTTC
-	few	TRBV5-4	TRBJ2-2	CASSLLRTSSTSTGELFF	TGTGCCAGCAGCTTACTCCGTACTAGCTCGACCTCGACCGGGGAGCTGTTTTTT
TRBD2	-	TRBV27	TRBJ2-7	CASLPLGSGTDEQYF	TGTGCCAGCCTCCCACTTGGTAGCGGGACTGACGAGCAGTACTTC
-	-	TRBV28	TRBJ1-5	CASSPRDRFRPQHF	TGTGCCAGCAGCCCCCGGGATCGATTTCGGCCCCAGCATTTT
-	many	TRBV11-2	TRBJ1-1	CASSVGGRIEAFF	TGTGCCAGCAGCGTGGGGGGGCGGATTGAAGCTTTCTTT
-	-	TRBV29-1	TRBJ2-1	CSVPVSGGYNEQFF	TGCAGCGTGCCTGTGTCAGGGGGGTACAATGAGCAGTTCTTC
-	-	TRBV5-1	TRBJ1-1	CASSLTGPNTEAFF	TGCGCCAGCAGCTTGACAGGCCCGAACACTGAAGCTTTCTTT
TRBD1	-	TRBV7-2	TRBJ2-5	CASSGTGGRETQYF	TGTGCCAGCAGCGGGACAGGGGGCAGGGAGACCCAGTACTTC
-	-	TRBV18	TRBJ1-2	CASSPRQGYGYTF	TGTGCCAGCTCACCAAGGCAGGGTTATGGCTACACCTTC
-	large	TRBV19	TRBJ2-2	CASSIDGAAGELFF	TGTGCCAGTAGTATAGATGGAGCGGCCGGGGAGCTGTTTTTT
-	few	TRBV6-5	TRBJ1-1	CASSQAGSTPFF	TGTGCCAGCAGTCAGGCGGGGTCTACCCCTTTCTTT
TRBD2	-	TRBV19	TRBJ2-1	CASSMSSGSSYNEQFF	TGTGCCAGTAGTATGAGTAGCGGGAGCTCCTACAATGAGCAGTTCTTC
-	-	TRBV23-1	TRBJ1-5	CASSQLAYQPQHF	TGCGCCAGCAGTCAATTGGCCTATCAGCCCCAGCATTTT
TRBD1	-	TRBV9	TRBJ1-4	CASSVGIGRTGPNEKLFF	TGTGCCAGCAGCGTAGGAATTGGGAGGACAGGACCCAATGAAAAACTGTTTTTT
TRBD2	-	TRBV9	TRBJ2-1	CASRPLSGRSGEQFF	TGTGCCAGCAGACCCCTGAGCGGGAGATCGGGTGAGCAGTTCTTC
-	-	TRBV7-9	TRBJ2-7	CASSGEASYEQYF	TGTGCCAGCAGCGGAGAGGCGTCCTACGAGCAGTACTTC
TRBD1	-	TRBV7-9	TRBJ2-5	CASSTGQGGETQYF	TGTGCCAGCAGCACAGGACAGGGGGGAGAGACCCAGTACTTC
TRBD2	once	TRBV6-2/TRBV6-3	TRBJ2-2	CASRPSGTVAGELFF	TGTGCCAGCCGCCCTAGCGGGACGGTGGCCGGGGAGCTGTTTTTT
-	-	TRBV18	TRBJ1-5	CASSPAGKGQHF	TGTGCCAGCTCACCAGCGGGGAAAGGCCAGCATTTT
TRBD2	once	TRBV5-6	TRBJ2-2	CASSLVGGRGSTGELFF	TGTGCCAGCAGCTTGGTGGGCGGGAGAGGAAGCACCGGGGAGCTGTTTTTT
-	-	TRBV25-1	TRBJ1-3	CASSRANSGNTIYF	TGTGCCAGCAGCCGAGCGAACTCTGGAAACACCATATATTTT
TRBD1	-	TRBV7-9	TRBJ1-2	CASSNSTGPFYTF	TGTGCCAGCAGCAATTCGACAGGGCCTTTCTACACCTTC
TRBD1	-	TRBV28	TRBJ2-3	CASSFRDRGGDTQYF	TGTGCCAGCAGTTTCCGGGACAGGGGAGGAGATACGCAGTATTTT
TRBD2	-	TRBV24-1	TRBJ2-1	CATSVGAGGPSEQFF	TGTGCCACCAGTGTTGGAGCGGGAGGGCCTAGTGAGCAGTTCTTC
-	-	TRBV10-3	TRBJ1-4	CAIRSEHEKLFF	TGTGCCATCAGGTCGGAGCATGAAAAACTGTTTTTT
-	-	TRBV28	TRBJ1-1	CASSFTGNTEAFF	TGTGCCAGCAGTTTTACGGGGAACACTGAAGCTTTCTTT
-	-	TRBV5-1	TRBJ1-1	CASSTGVNTEAFF	TGCGCCAGCAGCACCGGGGTGAACACTGAAGCTTTCTTT
-	-	TRBV14	TRBJ2-2	CASSPVRGGELFF	TGTGCCAGCAGCCCAGTAAGGGGCGGGGAGCTGTTTTTT
TRBD1	-	TRBV14	TRBJ2-7	CASSLGQGSYEQYF	TGTGCCAGCAGCCTCGGACAGGGCTCCTACGAGCAGTACTTC
-	-	TRBV28	TRBJ2-1	CASHPGRDREQFF	TGTGCCAGCCACCCAGGGCGGGACCGGGAGCAGTTCTTC
-	-	TRBV18	TRBJ2-4	CASSPPGSSGQLQYF	TGTGCCAGCTCACCACCGGGCTCCTCCGGCCAGCTTCAGTACTTC
-	once	TRBV9	TRBJ2-3	CASSVASRSGDTQYF	TGTGCCAGCAGCGTAGCTTCAAGGAGCGGGGATACGCAGTATTTT
TRBD2	few	TRBV9	TRBJ2-1	CASEQGLAGVNEQFF	TGTGCCAGCGAACAGGGACTAGCGGGGGTCAATGAGCAGTTCTTC